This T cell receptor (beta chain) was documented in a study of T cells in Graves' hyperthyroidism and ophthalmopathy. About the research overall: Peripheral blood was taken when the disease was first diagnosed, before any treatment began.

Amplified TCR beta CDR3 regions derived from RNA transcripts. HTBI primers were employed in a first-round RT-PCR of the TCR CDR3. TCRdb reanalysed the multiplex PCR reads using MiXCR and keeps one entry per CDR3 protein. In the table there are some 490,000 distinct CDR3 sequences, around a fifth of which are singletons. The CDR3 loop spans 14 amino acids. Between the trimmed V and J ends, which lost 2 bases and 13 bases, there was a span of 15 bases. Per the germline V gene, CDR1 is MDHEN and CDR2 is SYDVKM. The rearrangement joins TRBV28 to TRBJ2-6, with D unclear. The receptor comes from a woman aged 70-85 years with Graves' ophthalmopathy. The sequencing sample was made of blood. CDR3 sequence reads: CASSLPGLTNVLTF. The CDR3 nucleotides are TGTGCCAGCAGTTTACCGGGCCTAACAAATGTCCTGACTTTC.